This T cell receptor beta chain is from a study of blood T cell repertoires in COVID-19. Per the germline V gene, CDR1 is SGHNT and CDR2 is YYREEE (reference sequence). The CDR3 contains 14 residues. The V gene end was trimmed by 0 bases and the J gene end by 7 bases; junction bases not matched to a gene: 4. The data were produced by immunoSEQ multiplex PCR, yet TCRdb's version contains in-frame clones alone and is incomplete. Of roughly 250,000 clones in the sample, 87% were seen once. The TCR comes from a woman in her 30s with acute COVID-19. Sequencing input: PBMCs or T cells enriched from blood (not recorded which). This sequence joins TRBV5-4 and TRBJ1-2; 9 bases line up with TRBD1. As DNA, the CDR3 is TGTGCCAGCAGCTTGGAAACAGGGGGCTCTGGCTACACCTTC. Translating it yields CASSLETGGSGYTF.